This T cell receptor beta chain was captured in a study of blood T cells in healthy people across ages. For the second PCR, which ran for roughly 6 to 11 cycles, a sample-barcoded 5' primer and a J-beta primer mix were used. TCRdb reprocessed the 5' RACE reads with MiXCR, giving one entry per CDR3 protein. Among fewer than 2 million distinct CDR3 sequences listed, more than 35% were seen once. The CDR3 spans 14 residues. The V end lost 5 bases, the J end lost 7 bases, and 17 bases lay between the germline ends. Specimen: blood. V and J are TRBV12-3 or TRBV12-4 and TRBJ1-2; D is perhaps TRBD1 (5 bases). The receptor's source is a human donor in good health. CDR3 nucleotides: TGTGCCAGCAGTATAACGAGGCAGGGTACTGGCTACACCTTC. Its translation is CASSITRQGTGYTF.